These T cell receptor beta chains were read from a single sample in a study of T cells after yellow fever vaccination. TCRdb re-called the 5' RACE reads through MiXCR, storing one row per CDR3 protein. The sample holds hundreds of thousands of distinct CDR3 sequences, around an eighth seen once. The material sequenced was CD4+ T cells sorted from PBMCs, taken 15 days after the yellow fever booster vaccination. These receptors all stem from a man younger than 35 who received the YFV17D yellow fever vaccine. The CDR3 runs from the conserved cysteine through the conserved F or W. The D gene is left open where the match is weak. Clone sizes are given selectively: once, few, many, or a class where the clone is expanded.

v_gene	abundance	d_gene	j_gene	CDR3aa	CDR3nt
TRBV20-1	few	TRBD2	TRBJ2-1	CSASFGTSGEIGNEQFF	TGCAGTGCTAGTTTTGGGACTAGCGGGGAGATCGGAAATGAGCAGTTCTTC
TRBV7-8	few	-	TRBJ1-3	CASRPGAGPFSGNTIYF	TGTGCCAGCAGGCCGGGGGCAGGACCCTTCTCTGGAAACACCATATATTTT
TRBV9	-	-	TRBJ2-3	CASSVDGLGAQYF	TGTGCCAGCAGCGTAGACGGGCTAGGGGCGCAGTATTTT
TRBV19	few	TRBD1	TRBJ2-5	CASSDPGTEETQYF	TGTGCCAGTAGTGATCCCGGGACAGAAGAGACCCAGTACTTC
TRBV4-3	-	TRBD2	TRBJ2-2	CASSQGERGGFTGELFF	TGCGCCAGCAGCCAAGGAGAGCGGGGGGGTTTCACCGGGGAGCTGTTTTTT
TRBV7-2	-	-	TRBJ2-3	CASSQQGSVGDTQYF	TGTGCCAGCAGCCAACAGGGATCGGTCGGAGATACGCAGTATTTT
TRBV6-5	few	-	TRBJ1-6	CASSYSWDNSPLHF	TGTGCCAGCAGTTACTCTTGGGACAATTCACCCCTCCACTTT
TRBV6-6	-	-	TRBJ1-5	CASSSGWANQPQHF	TGTGCCAGCAGTTCGGGGTGGGCAAATCAGCCCCAGCATTTT
TRBV12-3/TRBV12-4	few	TRBD1	TRBJ2-1	CASRKGATQFF	TGTGCCAGCAGAAAGGGGGCTACACAGTTCTTC
TRBV7-9	-	-	TRBJ2-7	CASSPGPGEQYF	TGTGCCAGCAGTCCCGGGCCAGGAGAGCAGTACTTC
TRBV4-1	-	-	TRBJ2-5	CASSQFAGNPRETQYF	TGCGCCAGCAGCCAGTTCGCCGGGAATCCTCGGGAGACCCAGTACTTC
TRBV7-6	-	TRBD2	TRBJ2-3	CASSLQAGRVSEAPTDTQYF	TGTGCCAGCAGCTTACAAGCCGGGAGGGTATCCGAAGCACCCACAGATACGCAGTATTTT
TRBV7-2	many	TRBD1	TRBJ1-5	CASSLTGSDQPQHF	TGTGCCAGCAGCCTGACAGGGAGTGATCAGCCCCAGCATTTT
TRBV9	-	-	TRBJ2-2	CASSVGQWNTGELFF	TGTGCCAGCAGCGTAGGGCAGTGGAACACCGGGGAGCTGTTTTTT
TRBV28	many	-	TRBJ1-1	CASSNAGKAFF	TGTGCCAGCAGTAACGCAGGGAAAGCTTTCTTT
TRBV5-5	-	TRBD1	TRBJ2-7	CASSLAGQNIYEQYF	TGTGCCAGCAGCTTGGCGGGACAGAATATCTACGAGCAGTACTTC
TRBV5-1	few	-	TRBJ2-7	CASSPLGSSYEQYF	TGCGCCAGCAGCCCCCTGGGGAGCTCCTACGAGCAGTACTTC
TRBV6-5	few	-	TRBJ2-5	CASSYTYGGLRQETQYF	TGTGCCAGCAGTTACACTTACGGGGGGCTTAGGCAAGAGACCCAGTACTTC
TRBV4-1	-	TRBD2	TRBJ2-2	CASSHPPGLVRELFF	TGCGCCAGCAGTCACCCCCCGGGACTAGTACGGGAGCTGTTTTTT
TRBV5-1	-	-	TRBJ1-1	CASSEQGDSTEAFF	TGCGCCAGCAGCGAACAGGGTGATAGCACTGAAGCTTTCTTT
TRBV16	-	-	TRBJ1-1	CASSQRVGANTEAFF	TGTGCCAGCAGCCAAAGGGTAGGGGCGAACACTGAAGCTTTCTTT
TRBV11-2	-	TRBD1	TRBJ2-1	CASSLAEGAPNEQFF	TGTGCCAGCAGCTTAGCAGAGGGGGCTCCGAATGAGCAGTTCTTC
TRBV9	few	-	TRBJ2-3	CASSWTTASEDTQYF	TGTGCCAGCAGCTGGACTACAGCGTCGGAGGATACGCAGTATTTT
TRBV7-2	many	TRBD1	TRBJ1-3	CASSFTGVVSGNTIYF	TGTGCCAGCAGCTTTACAGGGGTCGTGTCTGGAAACACCATATATTTT
TRBV12-3/TRBV12-4	-	-	TRBJ2-5	CASSLMAGLGETQYF	TGTGCCAGCAGTTTAATGGCGGGACTGGGGGAGACCCAGTACTTC
TRBV6-5	few	-	TRBJ1-1	CASSRGTLAFF	TGTGCCAGCTCCCGGGGGACTCTGGCTTTCTTT
TRBV3-1	-	-	TRBJ1-6	CASSQDHQPSPLHF	TGTGCCAGCAGCCAAGATCATCAGCCTTCACCCCTCCACTTT
TRBV6-5	many	-	TRBJ1-2	CASSYSIWEGGYTF	TGTGCCAGCAGTTACTCGATATGGGAAGGTGGCTACACCTTC
TRBV6-5	many	-	TRBJ1-2	CASTKDGRNYGYTF	TGTGCCAGCACCAAGGACGGACGGAACTATGGCTACACCTTC
TRBV6-5	-	TRBD1	TRBJ1-2	CASTKGALGYGYTF	TGTGCCAGCACCAAGGGGGCCCTGGGGTATGGCTACACCTTC
TRBV15	many	-	TRBJ2-1	CATSRVQGNEQFF	TGTGCCACCAGCAGAGTCCAGGGGAATGAGCAGTTCTTC